Listed below are T cell receptor beta chains from one sample, sequenced in a study of cytomegalovirus exposure and HLA in healthy donors. This table comes from immunoSEQ multiplex PCR, and its TCRdb copy is limited to in-frame clones, with some not included. The data hold about 110,000 clones, with approximately 79% observed a single time. The sample taken for sequencing was PBMCs. These receptor sequences come from a woman aged 35 to 49 in good health and CMV-seropositive. The CDR3 runs from the conserved cysteine through the conserved F or W. The D gene is left open where the match is weak. Clone size appears in some rows only: once, few, many, or a class for an expanded clone.

>-|TRBJ2-1|TRBV30|-
TGTGCCCGAGGTAGCGGCGGAAGCTCCTACAATGAGCAGTTCTTC
CARGSGGSSYNEQFF
>TRBD2|TRBJ2-3|TRBV12-5|-
TGTGCTAGTGGTCCGGGGGGAACAGATACGCAGTATTTT
CASGPGGTDTQYF
>TRBD1|TRBJ2-7|TRBV4-3|-
TGCGCCAGCAGCCAAGTCGGGACAGGGGGCGCCGAGCAGTACTTC
CASSQVGTGGAEQYF
>-|TRBJ2-3|TRBV19|-
TGTGCCAGTAGTTCCTTGAGCACAGATACGCAGTATTTT
CASSSLSTDTQYF
>TRBD1|TRBJ2-5|TRBV11-2|-
TGTGCCAGCAGCAAGAAGGGGGCAGCTCCGAACCAAGAGACCCAGTACTTC
CASSKKGAAPNQETQYF
>-|TRBJ2-5|TRBV30|-
TGTGCCTGGAGTGTACTAAGCGGGCTTGAGACCCAGTACTTC
CAWSVLSGLETQYF
>TRBD1|TRBJ2-5|TRBV9|-
TGTGCCAGCACCTCGGGACAGGGGATAGAGACCCAGTACTTC
CASTSGQGIETQYF
>TRBD1|TRBJ1-1|TRBV25-1|-
TGTGCCAGCAGGAAGACAGGGGGCACTGAAGCTTTCTTT
CASRKTGGTEAFF
>-|TRBJ1-6|TRBV4-1|few
TGCGCCAGCAGCCTCTATCAGGATTCACCCCTCCACTTT
CASSLYQDSPLHF
>TRBD1|TRBJ1-5|TRBV19|-
TGTGCCAGTAGTATCTACAGGGGAGCCGATCAGCCCCAGCATTTT
CASSIYRGADQPQHF
>TRBD1|TRBJ1-1|TRBV27|-
TGTGCCAGCAGTCCTGGACAGGGGTATAGTATGAACACTGAAGCTTTCTTT
CASSPGQGYSMNTEAFF
>-|TRBJ1-4|TRBV30|-
TGTGCCTGGAGAGGGGGGGTAGATAATGAAAAACTGTTTTTT
CAWRGGVDNEKLFF
>-|TRBJ2-7|TRBV10-3|-
TGTGCCATCAGGGACAGCGGTCCTAGCTCCTACGAGCAGTACTTC
CAIRDSGPSSYEQYF
>-|TRBJ1-2|TRBV7-2|few
TGTGCCAGCAGCGAAGGACAGAACTATGGCTACACCTTC
CASSEGQNYGYTF
>-|TRBJ2-5|TRBV27|-
TGTGCCAGCAGACCCACGCCTCCTAGCTCTTCAATCGTGACCCAGTACTTC
CASRPTPPSSSIVTQYF
>-|TRBJ2-5|TRBV5-1|-
TGCGCCAGCAATGGGGGCGGCGAGACCCAGTACTTC
CASNGGGETQYF
>-|TRBJ2-4|TRBV29-1|-
TGCAGCGTTGAAGTACCGGGGGACATTCAGTACTTC
CSVEVPGDIQYF
>-|TRBJ1-4|TRBV9|once
TGTGCCAGCAGCGCCGGGGACACCTTTAATGAAAAACTGTTTTTT
CASSAGDTFNEKLFF
>TRBD1|TRBJ2-3|TRBV25-1|-
TGTGCCAGCAGTGAATCGCGACAGGGTACGCAGTATTTT
CASSESRQGTQYF
>TRBD1|TRBJ1-4|TRBV15|-
TGTGCCACCAGCGTCAACCCGGGACAGGGGCACGAAAAACTGTTTTTT
CATSVNPGQGHEKLFF
>TRBD1|TRBJ1-2|TRBV6-5|once
TGTGCCAGCAGTCGGCCGGGACAGGGGAACTATGGCTACACCTTC
CASSRPGQGNYGYTF
>TRBD2|TRBJ2-3|TRBV5-8|-
TGTGCCAGCAGCTTGGGGCTAGCGGGGGCCCCGGGGGATACGCAGTATTTT
CASSLGLAGAPGDTQYF
>TRBD1|TRBJ1-4|TRBV7-9|-
TGTGCCAGCAGCGAGGGACAGGGAGCTAATGAAAAACTGTTTTTT
CASSEGQGANEKLFF
>-|TRBJ1-1|TRBV18|-
TGTGCCAGCTCACCACCGTCGGTCAACACTGAAGCTTTCTTT
CASSPPSVNTEAFF
>-|TRBJ2-7|TRBV6-1|once
TGTGCCAGCAGTCACGACAGCTACTACGAGCAGTACTTC
CASSHDSYYEQYF
>-|TRBJ2-5|TRBV28|-
TGTGCCAGCAGTACCCTACGGACACACGGAGAGACCCAGTACTTC
CASSTLRTHGETQYF
>TRBD1|TRBJ1-1|TRBV7-6|-
TGTGCCAGCAGCTTAGCCGCGACAGGGGAAGCTTTCTTT
CASSLAATGEAFF
>-|TRBJ1-6|TRBV27|-
TGTGCCAGCAGTTCATCCGGGGGGGGCGCCCAGAATAATTCACCCCTCCACTTT
CASSSSGGGAQNNSPLHF
>-|TRBJ1-5|TRBV30|-
TGTGCCTGCACACAGGGAAATAGCAATCAGCCCCAGCATTTT
CACTQGNSNQPQHF
>TRBD1|TRBJ2-7|TRBV9|-
TGTGCCAGTTCGGGACAGGACTCCTACGAGCAGTACTTC
CASSGQDSYEQYF
>-|TRBJ1-6|TRBV4-2|-
TGTGCCAGCAGCCAAGAGGGGCCCTATAATTCACCCCTCCACTTT
CASSQEGPYNSPLHF
>-|TRBJ1-5|TRBV10-3|-
TGTGCCATCAGCCCCCAGGGTCTCAATCAGCCCCAGCATTTT
CAISPQGLNQPQHF
>-|TRBJ2-1|TRBV28|few
TGTGCCAGCAGCATTGCCTCGACAGACTACAATGAGCAGTTCTTC
CASSIASTDYNEQFF
>TRBD2|TRBJ2-1|TRBV5-6|few
TGTGCCAGCAGCTTCGGGACTAGCGGGGGGAGAAGGAATGAGCAGTTCTTC
CASSFGTSGGRRNEQFF
>TRBD1|TRBJ1-6|TRBV14|-
TGTGCCAGCAGCCAATCCGGGACAGGCTTTTCACCCCTCCACTTT
CASSQSGTGFSPLHF
>TRBD1|TRBJ1-4|TRBV4-3|-
TGCGCCAGCAGCCAAGATCGAGGGGGCGCCTCTGAAAAACTGTTTTTT
CASSQDRGGASEKLFF
>-|TRBJ2-1|TRBV15|-
TGTGCCACCAGCCCTGGCTCTAGGCTCGTGTCTGATGAGCAGTTCTTC
CATSPGSRLVSDEQFF
>TRBD1|TRBJ2-7|TRBV11-3|-
TGTGCCAGCAGCTCCGGACAGGGTTCCTACGAGCAGTACTTC
CASSSGQGSYEQYF
>TRBD1|TRBJ1-5|TRBV29-1|-
TGCAGCGTTTCAACAGGGGGAAATCAGCCCCAGCATTTT
CSVSTGGNQPQHF
>TRBD1|TRBJ1-2|TRBV27|-
TGTGCCAGCAGCCCTGGGGGACAGAACTATGGCTACACCTTC
CASSPGGQNYGYTF
>-|TRBJ1-2|TRBV21-1|once
TGTGCCAGCAGCACGGGACAGGGTGGCTATGGCTACACCTTC
CASSTGQGGYGYTF
>-|TRBJ1-6|TRBV6-5|-
TGTGCCAGCAGATCGCTGGAGGGGTCCCTCCACTTT
CASRSLEGSLHF
>-|TRBJ1-6|TRBV6-5|once
TGTGCCAGCAGTAAGGACAGTCTTCGACCCCTCCACTTT
CASSKDSLRPLHF
>TRBD1|TRBJ1-6|TRBV2|-
TGTGCCAGCAGTGAAATGGGACAGGGGAATTCACCCCTCCACTTT
CASSEMGQGNSPLHF
>TRBD1|TRBJ1-6|TRBV6-1|-
TGTGCCAGCAGTCGGACAGGGGGGAGATCACCCCTCCACTTT
CASSRTGGRSPLHF
>-|TRBJ2-1|TRBV2|-
TGTGCCAGCAGTGAGGTCCCCCGAGGGGAGCAGTTCTTC
CASSEVPRGEQFF
>-|TRBJ1-2|TRBV30|few
TGTGCCTGGGGTGCGGGGGGCGGGGGCTACACCTTC
CAWGAGGGGYTF
>-|TRBJ2-2|TRBV9|-
TGTGCCAGCAGCTCCAGGGGGCGGGGGACCGGGGAGCTGTTTTTT
CASSSRGRGTGELFF
>-|TRBJ2-1|TRBV29-1|-
TGCAGCGTTGAAATCCAGACTACCTACAATGAGCAGTTCTTC
CSVEIQTTYNEQFF
>TRBD1|TRBJ1-2|TRBV30|-
TGTGCCTGGAGCGGGACAGGGCAAGGCTACACCTTC
CAWSGTGQGYTF
>-|TRBJ1-1|TRBV2|-
TGTGCCAGCAGTTCCCATAGCAGGAACACTGAAGCTTTCTTT
CASSSHSRNTEAFF
>TRBD1|TRBJ2-3|TRBV9|-
TGTGCCAGCAGTATAGGGACAGTAAGCACAGATACGCAGTATTTT
CASSIGTVSTDTQYF
>TRBD2|TRBJ2-1|TRBV6-1|few
TGTGCCAGCATTACGGGGGGTTTTACCTACAATGAGCAGTTCTTC
CASITGGFTYNEQFF
>-|TRBJ2-1|TRBV18|once
TGTGCCAGCTCACCAAGGCGGTCGGGTGAGCAGTTCTTC
CASSPRRSGEQFF
>TRBD2|TRBJ2-7|TRBV18|-
TGTGCCAGCTCACCTGGGACTAGCGGGGGGATAAACGAGCAGTACTTC
CASSPGTSGGINEQYF
>-|TRBJ2-7|TRBV5-5|few
TGTGCCAGCAGCTTGGAGTGGTCAGGCTTAGGAGAGCAGTACTTC
CASSLEWSGLGEQYF
>-|TRBJ1-6|TRBV27|-
TGTGCCAGCAGTTTTAAGAAGTACGGTTCGAATTCACCCCTCCACTTT
CASSFKKYGSNSPLHF
>-|TRBJ1-2|TRBV28|-
TGTGCCAGCACCTCAAATCGGGATGGCTACACCTTC
CASTSNRDGYTF
>-|TRBJ2-3|TRBV19|-
TGTGCCAGTAAAGGGGCTAGCACAGATACGCAGTATTTT
CASKGASTDTQYF
>-|TRBJ1-3|TRBV4-3|few
TGCGCCAGCAGCCAAGAGGGGGCGGGTGGAAACACCATATATTTT
CASSQEGAGGNTIYF